The present entry profiles one T cell receptor beta chain with its context. Primers used in a second PCR of about 6 to 11 cycles were a sample-barcoded 5' primer and a J-beta primer mix. All samples yielded 2.5 million or more CDR3-containing paired-end reads. TCRdb re-analysed the 5' RACE reads in MiXCR, keeping a single row per CDR3 protein. Found here are fewer than 2,000,000 distinct CDR3 sequences, around 35% of them singletons; the top ten hold approximately 10%. This sample stems from a study of blood T cells in healthy people across ages. Sequenced: blood. The receptor was derived from a woman aged 25 to 45 in good health.

CDR3 sequence: CASSFGQIKNIQYF. The CDR3 nucleotides read TGTGCCAGCAGTTTTGGGCAGATTAAAAACATTCAGTACTTC. The chain uses TRBV28 and TRBJ2-4; no reliable D call. The V end was cut by 3 bases, the J end by 4 bases, with 10 bases between. The CDR3 is made up of 14 amino acids. Germline CDR1 and CDR2: MDHEN and SYDVKM.